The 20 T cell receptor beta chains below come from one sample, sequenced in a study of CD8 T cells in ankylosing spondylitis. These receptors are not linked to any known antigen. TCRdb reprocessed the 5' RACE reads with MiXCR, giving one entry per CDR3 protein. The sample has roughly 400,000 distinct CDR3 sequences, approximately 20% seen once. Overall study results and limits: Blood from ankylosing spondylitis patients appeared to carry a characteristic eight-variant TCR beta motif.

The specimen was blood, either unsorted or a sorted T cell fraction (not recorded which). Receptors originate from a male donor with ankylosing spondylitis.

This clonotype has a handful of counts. CDR3 nucleotides: TGTGCCAGCAGCTTCGGTGTGCCCCAGTACTTC. Translating gives CASSFGVPQYF. This rearrangement joins TRBV7-8 to TRBJ2-5; no clear D gene. This CDR3 is 11 amino acids long. The germline V gene encodes CDR1 SGHVS and CDR2 FQNEAQ. Deletions cut 3 bases from V and 9 bases from J, with 8 bases between.

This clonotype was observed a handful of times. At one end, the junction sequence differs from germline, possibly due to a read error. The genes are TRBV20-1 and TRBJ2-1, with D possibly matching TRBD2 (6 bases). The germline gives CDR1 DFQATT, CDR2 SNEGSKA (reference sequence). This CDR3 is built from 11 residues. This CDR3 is CSARDLAGSVF. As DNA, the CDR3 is TGCAGTGCTAGAGATCTCGCGGGATCGGTCTTC.

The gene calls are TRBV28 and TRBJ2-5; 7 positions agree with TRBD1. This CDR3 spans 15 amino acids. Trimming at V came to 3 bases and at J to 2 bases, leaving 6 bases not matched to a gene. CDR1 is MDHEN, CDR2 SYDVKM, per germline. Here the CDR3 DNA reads TGTGCCAGCAGTTTTTCAGGGGGTTGGCAAGAGACCCAGTACTTC. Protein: CASSFSGGWQETQYF.

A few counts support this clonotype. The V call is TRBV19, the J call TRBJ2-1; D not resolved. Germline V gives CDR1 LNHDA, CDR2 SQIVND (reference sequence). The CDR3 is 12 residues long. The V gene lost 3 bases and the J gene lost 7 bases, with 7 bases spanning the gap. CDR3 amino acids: CASSMRRNEQFF. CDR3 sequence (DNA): TGTGCCAGTAGTATGCGAAGAAATGAGCAGTTCTTC.

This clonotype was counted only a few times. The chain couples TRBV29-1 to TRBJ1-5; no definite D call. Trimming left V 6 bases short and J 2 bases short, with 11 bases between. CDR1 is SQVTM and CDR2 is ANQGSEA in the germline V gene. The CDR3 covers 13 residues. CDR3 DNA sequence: TGCAGCGTCGTCAGTAACGGCAATCAGCCCCAGCATTTT. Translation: CSVVSNGNQPQHF.

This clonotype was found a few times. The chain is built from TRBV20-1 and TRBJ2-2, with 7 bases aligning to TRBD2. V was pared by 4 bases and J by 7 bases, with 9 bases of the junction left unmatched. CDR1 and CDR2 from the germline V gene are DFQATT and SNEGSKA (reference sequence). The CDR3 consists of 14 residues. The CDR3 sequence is CSATSGRMIGELFF. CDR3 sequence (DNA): TGCAGTGCTACTAGCGGCCGGATGATCGGGGAGCTGTTTTTT.

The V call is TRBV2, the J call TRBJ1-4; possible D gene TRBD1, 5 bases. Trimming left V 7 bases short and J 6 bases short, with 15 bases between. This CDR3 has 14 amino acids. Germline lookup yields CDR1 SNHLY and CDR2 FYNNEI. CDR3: CASNRRQGDEKLFF. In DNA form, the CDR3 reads TGTGCCAGCAATCGGAGGCAGGGTGATGAAAAACTGTTTTTT.

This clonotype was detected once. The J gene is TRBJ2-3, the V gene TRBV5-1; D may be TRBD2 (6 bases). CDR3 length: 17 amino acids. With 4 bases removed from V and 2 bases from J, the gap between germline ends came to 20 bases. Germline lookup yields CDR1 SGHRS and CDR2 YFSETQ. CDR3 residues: CASSLQTRGEVTDTQYF. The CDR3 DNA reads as TGCGCCAGCAGCCTACAGACGCGGGGTGAGGTCACAGATACGCAGTATTTT.

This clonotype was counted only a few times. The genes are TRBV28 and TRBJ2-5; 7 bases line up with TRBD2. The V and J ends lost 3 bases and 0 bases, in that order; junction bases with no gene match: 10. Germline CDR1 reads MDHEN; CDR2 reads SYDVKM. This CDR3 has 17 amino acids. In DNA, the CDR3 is TGTGCCAGCAGTTTGATTTCTAGCGGAGGAGACCAAGAGACCCAGTACTTC. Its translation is CASSLISSGGDQETQYF.

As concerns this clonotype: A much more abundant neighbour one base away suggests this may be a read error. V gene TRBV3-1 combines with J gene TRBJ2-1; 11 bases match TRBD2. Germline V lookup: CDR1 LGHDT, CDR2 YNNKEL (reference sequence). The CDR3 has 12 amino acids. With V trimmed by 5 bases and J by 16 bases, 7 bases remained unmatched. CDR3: CASSILAGVSFF. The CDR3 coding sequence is TGTGCCAGCAGCATACTAGCGGGAGTAAGTTTCTTC.

The CDR3 sequence is CASSQEASGSITGELFF. The CDR3 region has the DNA TGTGCCAGCAGCCAAGAGGCTAGCGGGAGCATCACCGGGGAGCTGTTTTTT. The chain uses TRBV3-1 and TRBJ2-2, with TRBD2 identical over 10 bases. The germline V gene encodes CDR1 LGHDT and CDR2 YNNKEL (reference sequence). Losses at the gene ends were 0 bases for V and 4 bases for J; bases not matched to a gene: 5. The CDR3 has 17 amino acids.

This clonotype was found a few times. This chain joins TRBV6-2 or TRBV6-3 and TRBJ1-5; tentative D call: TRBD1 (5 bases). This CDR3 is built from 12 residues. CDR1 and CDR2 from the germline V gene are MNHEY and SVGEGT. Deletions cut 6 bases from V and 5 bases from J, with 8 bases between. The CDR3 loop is CASREGHQPQHF. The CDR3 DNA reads TGTGCCAGCAGGGAGGGACATCAGCCCCAGCATTTT.

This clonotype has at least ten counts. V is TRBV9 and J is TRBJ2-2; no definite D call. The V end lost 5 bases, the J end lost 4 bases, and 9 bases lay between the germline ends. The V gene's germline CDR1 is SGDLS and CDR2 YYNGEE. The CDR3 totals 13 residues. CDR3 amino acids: CASSPGFTGELFF. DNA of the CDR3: TGTGCCAGCAGTCCCGGGTTCACCGGGGAGCTGTTTTTT.

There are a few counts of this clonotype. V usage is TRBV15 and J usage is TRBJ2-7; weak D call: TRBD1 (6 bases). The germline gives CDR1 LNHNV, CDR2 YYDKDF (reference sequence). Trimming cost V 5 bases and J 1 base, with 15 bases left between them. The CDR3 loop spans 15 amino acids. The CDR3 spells CATSDMDRNSYEQYF. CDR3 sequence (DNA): TGTGCCACCAGCGATATGGACAGAAATTCCTACGAGCAGTACTTC.

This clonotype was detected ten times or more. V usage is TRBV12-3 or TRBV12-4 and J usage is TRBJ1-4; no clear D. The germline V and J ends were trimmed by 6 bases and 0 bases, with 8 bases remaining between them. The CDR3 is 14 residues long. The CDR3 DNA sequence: TGTGCCAGCAGCCACGGGGCAACTAATGAAAAACTGTTTTTT. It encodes CASSHGATNEKLFF.

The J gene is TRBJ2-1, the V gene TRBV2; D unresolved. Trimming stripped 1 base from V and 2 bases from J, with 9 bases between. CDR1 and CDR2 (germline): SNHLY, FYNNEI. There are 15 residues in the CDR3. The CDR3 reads CASSEELGAYNEQFF. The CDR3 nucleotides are TGTGCCAGCAGTGAAGAGCTAGGCGCCTACAATGAGCAGTTCTTC.

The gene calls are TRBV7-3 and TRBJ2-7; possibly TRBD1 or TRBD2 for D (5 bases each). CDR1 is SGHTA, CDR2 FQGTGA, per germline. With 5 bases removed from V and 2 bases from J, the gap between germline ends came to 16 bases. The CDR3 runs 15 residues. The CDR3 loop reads CASSPSGVGAYEQYF. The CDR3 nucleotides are TGTGCCAGCAGCCCGTCCGGGGTAGGGGCCTACGAGCAGTACTTC.

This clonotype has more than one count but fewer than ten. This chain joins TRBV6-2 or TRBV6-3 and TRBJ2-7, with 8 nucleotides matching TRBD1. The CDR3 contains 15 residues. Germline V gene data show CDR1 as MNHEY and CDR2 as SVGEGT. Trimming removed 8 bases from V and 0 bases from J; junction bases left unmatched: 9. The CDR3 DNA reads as TGTGCCAGCCGGAAGAGGGACAGGCACTCCTACGAGCAGTACTTC. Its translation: CASRKRDRHSYEQYF.

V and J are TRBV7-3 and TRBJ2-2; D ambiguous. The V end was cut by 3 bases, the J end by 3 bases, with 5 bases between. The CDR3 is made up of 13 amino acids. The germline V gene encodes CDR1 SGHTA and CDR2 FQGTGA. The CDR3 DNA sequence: TGTGCCAGCAGCTTCCGATACACCGGGGAGCTGTTTTTT. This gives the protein CASSFRYTGELFF.

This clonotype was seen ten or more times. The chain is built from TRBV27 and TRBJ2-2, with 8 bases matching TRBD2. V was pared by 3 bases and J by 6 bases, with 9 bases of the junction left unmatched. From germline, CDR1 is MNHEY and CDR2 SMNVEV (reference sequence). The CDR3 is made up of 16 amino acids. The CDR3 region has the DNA TGTGCCAGCAGTTTCACGGGAGGGCCTTATCCCGGGGAGCTGTTTTTT. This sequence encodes CASSFTGGPYPGELFF.